Listed here are 30 T cell receptor beta chains from one sample, sequenced in a study of T cells expressing NK-cell markers. TCRdb re-called the 5' RACE reads and shows each CDR3 protein once, DNA omitted. The listing records over 120,000 distinct CDR3 sequences. Sequenced: blood T cells: a sorted CD56 or NKG2C T cell subset, CD4+ or CD8+ T cells, or bulk PBMC T cells (not recorded which). These receptors originate from a man aged 18 to 29 in good health.

The V gene is TRBV5-1, the J gene TRBJ2-7; TCRdb names TRBD1, which stays unverified in the absence of DNA. The CDR3 has 15 amino acids. CDR1 and CDR2 (germline): SGHRS, YFSETQ. CDR3 loop: CASSLRDRVGDEQYF.

The rearrangement links TRBV25-1 to TRBJ2-7. The CDR3 runs 15 residues. The germline CDR1 and CDR2 sequences are MGHDK and SYGVNS. CDR3 region: CASSGYGRFSYEQYF.

The rearrangement uses TRBV6-2 or TRBV6-3 and TRBJ2-3; the D call of TRBD2 rests on TCRdb alone, since no DNA is present to check it. The CDR3 is made up of 16 amino acids. Looked up from germline, CDR1 is MNHEY and CDR2 is SVGEGT. CDR3 in amino acids: CASTPLAGGGTDTQYF.

The J gene is TRBJ2-7, the V gene TRBV4-3. The germline V gene encodes CDR1 LGHNA and CDR2 YSLEER. CDR3 length: 14 residues. The CDR3 loop reads CASSQYSYSYEQYF.

This chain connects TRBV20-1 to TRBJ2-4; TCRdb names TRBD1, which stays unverified in the absence of DNA. CDR1 and CDR2 from the germline V gene are DFQATT and SNEGSKA (reference sequence). The CDR3 has 16 amino acids. The CDR3 spells CSANHRDRLAKNIQYF.

The chain employs TRBV12-3 or TRBV12-4 and TRBJ1-2; absent DNA, TCRdb's TRBD1 call cannot be checked. The CDR3 consists of 17 residues. The CDR3: CASSLANRDRGRHGYTF.

V is TRBV6-5 and J is TRBJ1-1; the TCRdb D gene call, TRBD1, has no DNA to confirm it. The germline CDR1 and CDR2 sequences are MNHEY and SVGAGI. The CDR3 sequence is 14 residues long. The CDR3 sequence: CASSYSLGAVVTFF.

This chain joins TRBV13 and TRBJ2-5; the D call from TCRdb, TRBD2, cannot be confirmed without DNA. CDR1 and CDR2 from the germline V gene are PRHDT and FYEKMQ (reference sequence). The CDR3 has 14 amino acids. CDR3 region: CASSASGTLETQYF.

V gene TRBV12-3 or TRBV12-4 combines with J gene TRBJ2-1; TCRdb selects TRBD2, and the lack of DNA leaves this call unchecked. There are 17 residues in the CDR3. The CDR3 sequence is CASSDTSFGTPPNEQFF.

The chain is built from TRBV11-2 and TRBJ2-2; checking the TCRdb D call of TRBD2 is not possible without DNA. From germline, CDR1 is SGHAT and CDR2 FQNNGV. The CDR3 totals 19 residues. The CDR3 reads CAGDGTKREIPVGTGELFF.

CDR3: CAIRREGPGTQYF. The chain recombines TRBV10-3 with TRBJ2-3; TCRdb outputs TRBD2, but without DNA this stays unchecked. CDR3 length: 13 residues. Germline V gene sequence: CDR1 ENHRY, CDR2 SYGVKD.

This rearrangement joins TRBV19 to TRBJ2-1; TCRdb names TRBD2, which stays unverified in the absence of DNA. Germline CDR1 is LNHDA and CDR2 is SQIVND (reference sequence). The CDR3 consists of 15 residues. CDR3 sequence: CASSITSEGDNEQFF. Full variable domain (rest looked up from reference TRBV19 and TRBJ2-1): DGGITQSPKYLFRKEGQNVTLSCEQNLNHDAMYWYRQDPGQGLRLIYYSQIVNDFQKGDIAEGYSVSREKKESFPLTVTSAQKNPTAFYLCASSITSEGDNEQFFGPGTRLTVL.

V is TRBV7-9 and J is TRBJ2-7; without DNA, the TCRdb call of TRBD2 cannot be checked. Per germline, CDR1 SEHNR and CDR2 FQNEAQ (reference sequence). This CDR3 contains 14 residues. The CDR3: CASSPRGRDYEQYF.

The J gene is TRBJ2-1, the V gene TRBV7-9. Germline-derived CDR1 and CDR2 are SEHNR and FQNEAQ (reference sequence). The CDR3 contains 13 residues. This chain's CDR3 is CASSHDWDPEQFF.

This chain connects TRBV5-1 to TRBJ1-1; checking the TCRdb D call of TRBD1 is not possible without DNA. Germline assignment: CDR1 SGHRS and CDR2 YFSETQ. The CDR3 loop spans 19 amino acids. This CDR3 reads CASSLGDRLPSRGNTEAFF.

V gene TRBV2 combines with J gene TRBJ2-5; there is no DNA to check the TCRdb D call of TRBD2. The CDR3 consists of 16 residues. The germline V gene has CDR1 SNHLY and CDR2 FYNNEI. The CDR3 sequence: CASSDWDAGGGETQYF.

The genes are TRBV12-3 or TRBV12-4 and TRBJ2-5; TCRdb designates TRBD2, a call that cannot be tested without DNA. The CDR3 has 14 amino acids. The CDR3 spells CASSLMGVQETQYF.

The chain recombines TRBV7-9 with TRBJ2-2. Looked up from germline, CDR1 is SEHNR and CDR2 is FQNEAQ (reference sequence). This CDR3 region has 16 residues. The CDR3 region is CASSFPGTANTGELFF.

The chain uses TRBV12-3 or TRBV12-4 and TRBJ2-5; there is no DNA to check the TCRdb D call of TRBD1. The CDR3 is made up of 13 amino acids. The CDR3 loop is CASREMGGETQYF.

The chain employs TRBV7-9 and TRBJ2-5; TCRdb calls TRBD2, which cannot be checked without DNA. Germline lookup yields CDR1 SEHNR and CDR2 FQNEAQ (reference sequence). The CDR3 has 15 residues. The CDR3 sequence: CASSSSGRARETQYF.

The chain uses TRBV7-8 and TRBJ2-3. The CDR3 length is 14 residues. Germline CDR1 and CDR2: SGHVS and FQNEAQ. The chain's CDR3 is CASSFWNGADTQYF.

The J gene is TRBJ2-3, the V gene TRBV27; as DNA is missing, the TRBD1 call by TCRdb cannot be tested. Germline values: CDR1 MNHEY, CDR2 SMNVEV (reference sequence). The CDR3 covers 16 residues. The CDR3 reads CASSPWGTVSPDTQYF.

CDR3 protein: CASSAPWTSGGHGEQFF. The chain joins TRBV19 to TRBJ2-1; there is no DNA to check the TCRdb D call of TRBD2. The CDR3 totals 17 residues. Germline CDR1 and CDR2: LNHDA and SQIVND (reference sequence).

The chain is built from TRBV6-2 or TRBV6-3 and TRBJ2-3; the D call from TCRdb, TRBD1, cannot be confirmed without DNA. This CDR3 comprises 17 residues. Germline V CDR1 and CDR2: MNHEY, SVGEGT. CDR3 sequence: CASSYPKGTGDTDTQYF.

This chain joins TRBV7-9 and TRBJ1-3; TCRdb's assignment of TRBD1 cannot be checked, as there is no DNA. The CDR3 sequence is 15 residues long. Germline V CDR1 and CDR2: SEHNR, FQNEAQ (reference sequence). CDR3 amino acids: CASSLGGTRGNTIYF.

The chain is built from TRBV5-1 and TRBJ2-2; TCRdb's D call of TRBD1 is untestable without DNA. The length of the CDR3 is 16 residues. Per germline, CDR1 SGHRS and CDR2 YFSETQ. The CDR3: CASSPPPGQDTGELFF. Looking up the rest from reference TRBV5-1 and TRBJ2-2 gives the full variable domain: KAGVTQTPRYLIKTRGQQVTLSCSPISGHRSVSWYQQTPGQGLQFLFEYFSETQRNKGNFPGRFSGRQFSNSRSEMNVSTLELGDSALYLCASSPPPGQDTGELFFGEGSRLTVL.

The gene calls are TRBV11-2 and TRBJ2-1; lacking DNA, the TRBD2 call made by TCRdb goes unchecked. CDR3 length equals 18 residues. The germline CDR1 and CDR2 sequences are SGHAT and FQNNGV. CDR3 in amino acids: CASSLGTSGMGSYNEQFF.

This chain links TRBV14 with TRBJ2-1; TCRdb's D call, TRBD1, is unchecked because there is no DNA. Germline V gives CDR1 SGHDN, CDR2 FVKESK. The CDR3 consists of 14 residues. The CDR3 region is CASSQRTGVREQFF.

This chain links TRBV29-1 with TRBJ2-4. CDR1 and CDR2 from the germline V gene are SQVTM and ANQGSEA. CDR3 size: 15 residues. CDR3: CSVEDGVTTKNIQYF.

V gene TRBV7-9 combines with J gene TRBJ2-1; the TRBD2 assignment by TCRdb is unverifiable without DNA. This CDR3 spans 14 amino acids. Germline CDR1 SEHNR, CDR2 FQNEAQ (reference sequence). The CDR3 sequence is CASSLLAGHNEQFF.